The table lists the clone carrying this T cell receptor beta chain with a count of one. In the authors' workflow: Estimation of nucleated cell counts relied on the amplification of reference gene primers. Libraries were prepared by immunoSEQ multiplex PCR; TCRdb keeps only in-frame clonotypes and omits some of them. V and J calls and clone size are as listed in that table; D and trimming were resolved from the DNA. The table has about 34,000 clones, 90% seen once. The sample comes from a study of blood T cell repertoires in COVID-19. Study information: Samples representing acute and convalescent COVID-19 were sourced from the United States, Italy and Spain. Sources were T cells, B-cell-depleted T cells, or PBMCs; the material itself was cDNA or gDNA.

This CDR3 is built from 15 residues. Looked up from germline, CDR1 is SGHKS and CDR2 is YYEKEE (reference sequence). The J segment lost 8 bases and the V segment lost 2 bases, leaving 5 bases of the junction unmatched. The sequence came from a man between 60 and 75 years old with active or convalescent COVID-19. The sample comprised peripheral blood. The chain links TRBV5-5 to TRBJ1-6, with TRBD1 matching 9 bases. The CDR3 region has the DNA TGTGCCAGCAGCTTCCCCGGGACAGGGCATTCACCCCTCCACTTT. Its protein is CASSFPGTGHSPLHF.